The rows below give T cell receptor beta chains drawn from one sample of a study of OX40 agonist ivuxolimab in advanced cancers. This table comes from immunoSEQ multiplex PCR, and its TCRdb copy is limited to in-frame clones, with some not included. The sample has around 80,000 clones, more than 70% seen once; the top ten hold 0.65% to 0.9%. Sequencing was performed on CD4+ or CD8+ T cells sorted from blood, taken in a trial of the OX40 agonist ivuxolimab. These receptors were taken from an adult with an advanced solid tumor such as melanoma, head and neck, liver or kidney cancer. Both conserved end residues are part of each CDR3. A D gene is named only where the DNA matches it firmly. The size entry is marked missing in some rows and otherwise reads once, few, many or a size class.

once	TRBD2	TRBJ2-5	TRBV5-1	TGCGCCAGCAGCGCCGGACTAGCGGGAATCGGTCCGGATGAGACCCAGTACTTC	CASSAGLAGIGPDETQYF
NA	TRBD1	TRBJ1-1	TRBV27	TGTGCCAGCAGTTTTGGGCTCGGGGGACAGATGAACACTGAAGCTTTCTTT	CASSFGLGGQMNTEAFF
few	NA	TRBJ2-2	TRBV30	TGTGCCTGGAGTGTAATCCCAACCGGGGAGCTGTTTTTT	CAWSVIPTGELFF
NA	NA	TRBJ1-4	TRBV20-1	TGCAGTGCCCCGAGCCCACCCAGCCAGTTTTTT	CSAPSPPSQFF
NA	TRBD2	TRBJ2-3	TRBV5-1	TGCGCCAGCAGCTCGCGGACTAGCGGAAGGGGGGATACGCAGTATTTT	CASSSRTSGRGDTQYF
NA	NA	TRBJ2-7	TRBV10-3	TGTGCCATCAGTAAAGGCGGACAGGGAGGGTCCTACGAGCAGTACTTC	CAISKGGQGGSYEQYF
once	TRBD1	TRBJ2-7	TRBV10-1	TGCGCCAGCAGTGCCGACAGGGCCTCCTACGAGCAGTACTTC	CASSADRASYEQYF
NA	NA	TRBJ2-1	TRBV7-3	TGTGCCAGCAGCTTAAGCCCTCAACTCGGACTATACAATGAGCAGTTCTTC	CASSLSPQLGLYNEQFF
few	TRBD2	TRBJ2-3	TRBV7-9	TGTGCCAGCAGCTTAGGGACTAGCGGCACAGATACGCAGTATTTT	CASSLGTSGTDTQYF
NA	TRBD1	TRBJ2-2	TRBV28	TGTGCCAGCAGTTTGGCACAGGGGTCCGGGGAGCTGTTTTTT	CASSLAQGSGELFF
NA	NA	TRBJ2-2	TRBV7-9	TGTGCCAGCAGCTTCCAGACGACCGGGGAGCTGTTTTTT	CASSFQTTGELFF
NA	TRBD2	TRBJ2-1	TRBV19	TGTGCCAGTAGTATAGCTAGCGGGAGCGGTGAGCAGTTCTTC	CASSIASGSGEQFF
once	NA	TRBJ2-7	TRBV5-6	TGTGCCAGCAGCCAGCAGGGGACCTACGAGCAGTACTTC	CASSQQGTYEQYF
NA	NA	TRBJ2-1	TRBV6-6	TGTGCCAGCAGTTCCCCGGGCGGAGCCTACAATGAGCAGTTCTTC	CASSSPGGAYNEQFF
NA	TRBD1	TRBJ2-5	TRBV7-3	TGTGCCAGCAGCCTCCGGACAGGCCTACAAGAGACCCAGTACTTC	CASSLRTGLQETQYF
NA	TRBD2	TRBJ2-1	TRBV7-2	TGTGCCAGCAGAGCGGGAAACTCCTACAATGAGCAGTTCTTC	CASRAGNSYNEQFF
medium-sized	TRBD1	TRBJ1-2	TRBV6-5	TGTGCCAGCAGCCTCAGGGGGCACGACTATGGCTACACCTTC	CASSLRGHDYGYTF
NA	TRBD1	TRBJ2-7	TRBV27	TGTGCCAGCAGGCGAACAGGGGGGCGGGAGCAGTACTTC	CASRRTGGREQYF
NA	NA	TRBJ1-4	TRBV5-6	TGTGCCAGCAGCTTGAACCAGGAGGGCGAAAAACTGTTTTTT	CASSLNQEGEKLFF
NA	NA	TRBJ2-5	TRBV18	TGTGCCAGCTCACCTACCAGACAAGAGACCCAGTACTTC	CASSPTRQETQYF
NA	NA	TRBJ1-2	TRBV6-1	TGTGCCAGCAGTGAAGACAGGGTATATTTCTCTGGTGGCTACACCTTC	CASSEDRVYFSGGYTF
NA	NA	TRBJ2-1	TRBV2	TGTGCCAGCTTTTATGGAGACAACTTCGTATGGAATGAGCAGTTCTTC	CASFYGDNFVWNEQFF
few	TRBD1	TRBJ1-4	TRBV5-1	TGCGCCAGCAGCTTGGGAATCGGGACAGGGGCTGAAAAACTGTTTTTT	CASSLGIGTGAEKLFF
NA	NA	TRBJ1-1	TRBV29-1	TGCAGCGTTCGGACAGCGATGAACACTGAAGCTTTCTTT	CSVRTAMNTEAFF
NA	NA	TRBJ1-5	TRBV19	TGTGCCAGTAGTATAGACATTATACAGCCCCAGCATTTT	CASSIDIIQPQHF
NA	NA	TRBJ1-5	TRBV7-2	TGTGCCAGCAGCTTAAGTCAGGGGTCGGGGCAGCCCCAGCATTTT	CASSLSQGSGQPQHF
few	NA	TRBJ2-1	TRBV29-1	TGCAGCGTTGGCGGCGGAGACAATGAGCAGTTCTTC	CSVGGGDNEQFF
NA	NA	TRBJ2-5	TRBV18	TGTGCCAGCTCACGATCGAATCAAGAGACCCAGTACTTC	CASSRSNQETQYF
few	TRBD1	TRBJ2-7	TRBV6-1	TGTGCCAGCAGTGAGTATCACAGGGGGCCAACCTACGAGCAGTACTTC	CASSEYHRGPTYEQYF
NA	NA	TRBJ2-2	TRBV19	TGTGCCAGTAGTATACCCGCCGGGGCAGGTGGGCTGTTTTTT	CASSIPAGAGGLFF